This T cell receptor beta chain was captured in a study of shared clonotypes between healthy human individuals. Study as a whole: Donors consisted of a couple of women and a few men between 18 and 49. Study-level points and caveats: Among a handful of donors, roughly 5% of naive CD4 clonotypes were found in common.

The naive CD8 fraction comprised CD45RO-negative cells positively selected for CCR7 and excluded terminally differentiated effector memory CD45RA+ cells. Assay execution proceeded at the deep level. Method: immunoSEQ multiplex PCR; TCRdb's copy keeps in-frame clones and lacks some. The sample contains roughly 2,000,000 clones, 93% of which appear only once. Comment on this clone: Its antigen is not identified.

Trimming took 0 bases from V and 0 from J; bases not matched to a gene: 11. The CDR3 is made up of 20 amino acids. CDR1 and CDR2 from the germline V gene are SGDLS and YYNGEE. The chain combines TRBV9 with TRBJ2-1; the match to TRBD2 covers 11 bases. The sample taken for sequencing was naive CD8+ T cells from PBMCs. The origin of this receptor is a man between 18 and 29 years old in good health. Some clones in this sample may be carry-over from other donors' samples. The CDR3 sequence is CASSVALRTSGRSSYNEQFF. The CDR3 nucleotides are TGTGCCAGCAGCGTAGCTTTACGTACTAGCGGGAGAAGCTCCTACAATGAGCAGTTCTTC.